The rows below give T cell receptor beta chains drawn from one sample of a study of Graves' ophthalmopathy and Graves' hyperthyroidism. TCRdb re-called the multiplex PCR reads through MiXCR, storing one row per CDR3 protein. The sample records 450,000 or so distinct CDR3 sequences, about an eighth being singletons. The specimen sequenced was blood. The receptors here all came from a woman aged 25-40 years with Graves' ophthalmopathy. Each CDR3 is given with its conserved first and last residue. A D gene is named only where the DNA matches it firmly. The size field is filled for only some rows; it gives once, few, many or a size class.

CDR3nt: TGTGCCAGCAGCCCACCAGGGTATCGAGCTTTCTTT; CDR3aa: CASSPPGYRAFF; v_gene: TRBV6-5; d_gene: .; abundance: many; j_gene: TRBJ1-1
CDR3nt: TGTGCCAGCAGTGAATCCAACGAGGCCGGGGAGCTGTTTTTT; CDR3aa: CASSESNEAGELFF; v_gene: TRBV25-1; d_gene: .; abundance: many; j_gene: TRBJ2-2
CDR3nt: TGTGCCAGCAGCTTAGCCCGGCAGGGAGGGACCTACGAGCAGTACTTC; CDR3aa: CASSLARQGGTYEQYF; v_gene: TRBV7-2; d_gene: TRBD2; abundance: many; j_gene: TRBJ2-7
CDR3nt: TGTGCCAGCAGTTCCTCCAGCCAATACGAGCAGTACTTC; CDR3aa: CASSSSSQYEQYF; v_gene: TRBV28; d_gene: .; abundance: many; j_gene: TRBJ2-7
CDR3nt: TGTGCCAGGTCAACAGGGAGAGGGGAGACCCAGTACTTC; CDR3aa: CARSTGRGETQYF; v_gene: TRBV2; d_gene: .; abundance: many; j_gene: TRBJ2-5
CDR3nt: TGTGCCAGCAGTCACTCGGGGGATAGGACCACTGAAGCTTTCTTT; CDR3aa: CASSHSGDRTTEAFF; v_gene: TRBV3-1; d_gene: .; abundance: many; j_gene: TRBJ1-1
CDR3nt: TGTGCCAGCTCACCCGAGACCCCGGACAGTCAGTACTTC; CDR3aa: CASSPETPDSQYF; v_gene: TRBV18; d_gene: .; abundance: few; j_gene: TRBJ2-7
CDR3nt: TGCAGCGTTGAGCTCTCGGGTAGCGGGAGAGGCTACGAGCAGTACTTC; CDR3aa: CSVELSGSGRGYEQYF; v_gene: TRBV29-1; d_gene: TRBD2; abundance: many; j_gene: TRBJ2-7
CDR3nt: TGCAGCGTTGAAGGAGCAGGGTGGGGAACTGAAGCTTTCTTT; CDR3aa: CSVEGAGWGTEAFF; v_gene: TRBV29-1; d_gene: .; abundance: .; j_gene: TRBJ1-1
CDR3nt: TGTGCCAGCGGGCGGGACAGGGAGGGTGGCTACACCTTC; CDR3aa: CASGRDREGGYTF; v_gene: TRBV6-1; d_gene: TRBD1; abundance: .; j_gene: TRBJ1-2
CDR3nt: TGTGCCAGCAGCCCGGGGACAGTCTATAATTCACCCCTCCACTTT; CDR3aa: CASSPGTVYNSPLHF; v_gene: TRBV7-9; d_gene: TRBD1; abundance: many; j_gene: TRBJ1-6
CDR3nt: TGTGCCACCAGTGACCCCGACAGGGTAGGTGGCTACACCTTC; CDR3aa: CATSDPDRVGGYTF; v_gene: TRBV24-1; d_gene: TRBD1; abundance: many; j_gene: TRBJ1-2
CDR3nt: TGTGCCACCAGTGATTTCCGAGGGCTTGGCACCGGGGAGCTGTTTTTT; CDR3aa: CATSDFRGLGTGELFF; v_gene: TRBV24-1; d_gene: .; abundance: many; j_gene: TRBJ2-2
CDR3nt: TGTGCCAGCAGTTCACTAGCGTTAATGAACGAGCAGTACTTC; CDR3aa: CASSSLALMNEQYF; v_gene: TRBV6-5; d_gene: TRBD2; abundance: many; j_gene: TRBJ2-7
CDR3nt: TGTGCCAGCAGCGTAGCTACCGGGGTTTCTAACACTGAAGCTTTCTTT; CDR3aa: CASSVATGVSNTEAFF; v_gene: TRBV9; d_gene: .; abundance: many; j_gene: TRBJ1-1
CDR3nt: TGTGCCAGCGCGGGACAGTACTATGGCTACACCTTC; CDR3aa: CASAGQYYGYTF; v_gene: TRBV28; d_gene: TRBD1; abundance: .; j_gene: TRBJ1-2
CDR3nt: TGCGCCAGCTCCGGACTGAACGCCGGGGAGCTGTTTTTT; CDR3aa: CASSGLNAGELFF; v_gene: TRBV5-1; d_gene: .; abundance: many; j_gene: TRBJ2-2
CDR3nt: TGTGCCAGCGACCGGGGGGACGAAACATACGAGCAGTACTTC; CDR3aa: CASDRGDETYEQYF; v_gene: TRBV6-1; d_gene: TRBD2; abundance: many; j_gene: TRBJ2-7
CDR3nt: TGTGCCAGCAGCCCCGGGACAGGGCACATGAACACTGAAGCTTTCTTT; CDR3aa: CASSPGTGHMNTEAFF; v_gene: TRBV11-2; d_gene: TRBD1; abundance: .; j_gene: TRBJ1-1
CDR3nt: TGCAGCCCCCCGGACAAAGGGGCTGAAGCTTTCTTT; CDR3aa: CSPPDKGAEAFF; v_gene: TRBV29-1; d_gene: .; abundance: .; j_gene: TRBJ1-1
CDR3nt: TGCAGTGCTAGAGAGGGTGGCAATCAGCCCCAGCATTTT; CDR3aa: CSAREGGNQPQHF; v_gene: TRBV20-1; d_gene: .; abundance: many; j_gene: TRBJ1-5
CDR3nt: TGTGCCAGCAGCCGGACAGGGAGGAAGAACGAGCAGTACTTC; CDR3aa: CASSRTGRKNEQYF; v_gene: TRBV12-3/TRBV12-4; d_gene: TRBD1; abundance: many; j_gene: TRBJ2-7
CDR3nt: TGCAGTGCCGCCGCTAGCGGGAGAGGAGAGACCCAGTACTTC; CDR3aa: CSAAASGRGETQYF; v_gene: TRBV20-1; d_gene: TRBD2; abundance: many; j_gene: TRBJ2-5
CDR3nt: TGTGCCAGCAGTGAGGCAGGACTCTATGGCTACACCTTC; CDR3aa: CASSEAGLYGYTF; v_gene: TRBV2; d_gene: .; abundance: many; j_gene: TRBJ1-2
CDR3nt: TGTGCCAGCAGTTACTCGGGAGAAAACACCGGGGAGCTGTTTTTT; CDR3aa: CASSYSGENTGELFF; v_gene: TRBV6-5; d_gene: .; abundance: many; j_gene: TRBJ2-2
CDR3nt: TGCAGTGCCGAAGGTTCCCGGACAGCACTCTATGGCTACACCTTC; CDR3aa: CSAEGSRTALYGYTF; v_gene: TRBV20-1; d_gene: .; abundance: many; j_gene: TRBJ1-2
CDR3nt: TGTGCCAGCAGTGACGGACCCGGGGGGGGGTATGGCTACACCTTC; CDR3aa: CASSDGPGGGYGYTF; v_gene: TRBV6-1; d_gene: .; abundance: many; j_gene: TRBJ1-2
CDR3nt: TGCAGTGCCAGTGGGGGGCCCAATCAGCCCCAGCATTTT; CDR3aa: CSASGGPNQPQHF; v_gene: TRBV20-1; d_gene: .; abundance: many; j_gene: TRBJ1-5
CDR3nt: TGTGCCAGCAACCCAGGGCGGGCCTATGGCTACACCTTC; CDR3aa: CASNPGRAYGYTF; v_gene: TRBV2; d_gene: .; abundance: many; j_gene: TRBJ1-2
CDR3nt: TGTGCCAGCAGCAATTACGACAGGAGTGGCTACACCTTC; CDR3aa: CASSNYDRSGYTF; v_gene: TRBV12-3/TRBV12-4; d_gene: .; abundance: few; j_gene: TRBJ1-2
CDR3nt: TGTGCCAGCAGAAATCCGGGACAGGGGGCGTACGAGCAGTACTTC; CDR3aa: CASRNPGQGAYEQYF; v_gene: TRBV6-1; d_gene: TRBD1; abundance: .; j_gene: TRBJ2-7
CDR3nt: TGCGCCAGCAGCTACGGGACGGCCAATAATTCACCCCTCCACTTT; CDR3aa: CASSYGTANNSPLHF; v_gene: TRBV5-1; d_gene: .; abundance: many; j_gene: TRBJ1-6
CDR3nt: TGCAGTGCTAGAGGTGGTAAGGTGGGGGGTCAGCCCCAGCATTTT; CDR3aa: CSARGGKVGGQPQHF; v_gene: TRBV20-1; d_gene: .; abundance: many; j_gene: TRBJ1-5
CDR3nt: TGTGCCAGTCTCGACAGGGGAATGAACACTGAAGCTTTCTTT; CDR3aa: CASLDRGMNTEAFF; v_gene: TRBV28; d_gene: TRBD1; abundance: many; j_gene: TRBJ1-1
CDR3nt: TGTGCCAGCAGCGTGGGACATCTCGGAGAGACCCAGTACTTC; CDR3aa: CASSVGHLGETQYF; v_gene: TRBV9; d_gene: .; abundance: many; j_gene: TRBJ2-5
CDR3nt: TGTGCCAGCAGCGTGGGCCTTCAGGATCTCTACGAGCAGTACTTC; CDR3aa: CASSVGLQDLYEQYF; v_gene: TRBV9; d_gene: .; abundance: many; j_gene: TRBJ2-7
CDR3nt: TGTGCCAGCAGCCAGACAGGCAGCGTAATGGAGACCCAGTACTTC; CDR3aa: CASSQTGSVMETQYF; v_gene: TRBV7-3; d_gene: .; abundance: many; j_gene: TRBJ2-5